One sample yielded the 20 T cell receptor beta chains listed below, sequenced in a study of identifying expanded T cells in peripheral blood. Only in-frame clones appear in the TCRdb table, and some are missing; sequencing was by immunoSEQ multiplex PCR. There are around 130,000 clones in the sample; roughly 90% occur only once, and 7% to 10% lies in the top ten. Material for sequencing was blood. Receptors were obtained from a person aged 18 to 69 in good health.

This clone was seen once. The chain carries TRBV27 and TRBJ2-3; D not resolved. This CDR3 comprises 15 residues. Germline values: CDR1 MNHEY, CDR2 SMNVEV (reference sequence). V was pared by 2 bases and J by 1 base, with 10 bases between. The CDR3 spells CASSLSAVGTDTQYF. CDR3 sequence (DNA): TGTGCCAGCAGTTTAAGCGCGGTGGGCACAGATACGCAGTATTTT.

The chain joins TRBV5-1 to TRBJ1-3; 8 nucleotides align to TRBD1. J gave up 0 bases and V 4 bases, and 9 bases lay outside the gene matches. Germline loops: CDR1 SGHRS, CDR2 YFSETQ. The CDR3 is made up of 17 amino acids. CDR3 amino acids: CASSPRTGQSSGNTIYF. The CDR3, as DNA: TGCGCCAGCAGCCCCAGGACAGGGCAGAGCTCTGGAAACACCATATATTTT.

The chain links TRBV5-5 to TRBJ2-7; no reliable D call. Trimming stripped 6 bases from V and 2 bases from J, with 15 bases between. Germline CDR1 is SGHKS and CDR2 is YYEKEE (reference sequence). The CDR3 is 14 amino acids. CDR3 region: CASTQLGGPYEQYF. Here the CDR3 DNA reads TGTGCCAGCACCCAATTGGGCGGCCCCTACGAGCAGTACTTC.

The CDR3 sequence: CASSPPEGRNTEAFF. CDR3 in DNA: TGTGCCAGCAGTCCCCCCGAGGGAAGGAACACTGAAGCTTTCTTT. The chain is built from TRBV28 and TRBJ1-1, with D unresolved. The CDR3 contains 15 residues. Germline CDR1 is MDHEN and CDR2 is SYDVKM. Trimming shortened V by 5 bases and J by 1 base, and 14 bases separated the two germline ends. Full variable domain (remainder filled in from reference TRBV28 and TRBJ1-1): DVKVTQSSRYLVKRTGEKVFLECVQDMDHENMFWYRQDPGLGLRLIYFSYDVKMKEKGDIPEGYSVSREKKERFSLILESASTNQTSMYLCASSPPEGRNTEAFFGQGTRLTVV.

The CDR3 loop reads CASSVQRSYEQYF. CDR3 nucleotides: TGTGCCAGCAGTGTTCAGCGATCCTACGAGCAGTACTTC. V and J are TRBV2 and TRBJ2-7; D uncertain. Trimming took off 4 bases at V and 1 base at J, with 8 bases between the two ends. Germline CDR1 is SNHLY and CDR2 is FYNNEI. This CDR3 spans 13 amino acids.

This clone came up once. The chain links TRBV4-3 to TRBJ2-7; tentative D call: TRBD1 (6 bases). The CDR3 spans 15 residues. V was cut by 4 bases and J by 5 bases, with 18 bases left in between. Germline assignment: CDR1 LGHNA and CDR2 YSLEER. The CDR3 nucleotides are TGCGCCAGCAGCCTAGACGGGCAGGGGAGCAACGAGCAGTACTTC. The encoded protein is CASSLDGQGSNEQYF.

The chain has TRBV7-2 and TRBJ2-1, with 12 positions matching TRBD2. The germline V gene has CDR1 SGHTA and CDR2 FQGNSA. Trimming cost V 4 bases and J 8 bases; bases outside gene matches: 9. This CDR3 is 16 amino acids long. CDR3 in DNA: TGTGCCAGCAGCTATGCTAGCGGGGGGGCGGTTTATGAGCAGTTCTTC. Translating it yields CASSYASGGAVYEQFF. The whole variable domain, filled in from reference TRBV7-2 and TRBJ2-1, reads GAGVSQSPSNKVTEKGKDVELRCDPISGHTALYWYRQSLGQGLEFLIYFQGNSAPDKSGLPSDRFSAERTGGSVSTLTIQRTQQEDSAVYLCASSYASGGAVYEQFFGPGTRLTVL.

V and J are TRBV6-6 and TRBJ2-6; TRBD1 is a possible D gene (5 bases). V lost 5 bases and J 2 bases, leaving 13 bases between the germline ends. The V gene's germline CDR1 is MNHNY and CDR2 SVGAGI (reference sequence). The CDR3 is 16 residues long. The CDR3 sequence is CASSPSQGAGANVLTF. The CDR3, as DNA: TGTGCCAGCAGTCCATCCCAAGGGGCTGGGGCCAACGTCCTGACTTTC.

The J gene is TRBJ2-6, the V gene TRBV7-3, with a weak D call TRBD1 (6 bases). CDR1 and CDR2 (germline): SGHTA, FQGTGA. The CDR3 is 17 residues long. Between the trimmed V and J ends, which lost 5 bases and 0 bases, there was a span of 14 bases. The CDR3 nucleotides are TGTGCCAGCAGCCTCCCGGACAGTTTCTCTGGGGCCAACGTCCTGACTTTC. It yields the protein CASSLPDSFSGANVLTF.

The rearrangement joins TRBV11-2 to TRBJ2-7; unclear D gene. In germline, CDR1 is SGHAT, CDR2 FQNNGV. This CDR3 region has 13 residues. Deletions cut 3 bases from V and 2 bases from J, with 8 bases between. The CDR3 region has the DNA TGTGCCAGCAGCTTGCAAGATACCTACGAGCAGTACTTC. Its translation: CASSLQDTYEQYF.

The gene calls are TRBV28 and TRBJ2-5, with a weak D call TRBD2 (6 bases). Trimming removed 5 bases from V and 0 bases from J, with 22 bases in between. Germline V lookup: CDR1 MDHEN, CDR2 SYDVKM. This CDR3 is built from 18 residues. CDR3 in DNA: TGTGCCAGCAGTCCCCGACTAGTCCGGACCCACAACCAAGAGACCCAGTACTTC. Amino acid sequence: CASSPRLVRTHNQETQYF.

The CDR3 DNA reads TGTGCCAGCAGCTCGGGACAGGGCGGTGAGCAGTACTTC. It specifies CASSSGQGGEQYF. This sequence joins TRBV7-7 and TRBJ2-7; 9 positions match TRBD1. Germline V gene sequence: CDR1 SSHAT, CDR2 FNYEAQ (reference sequence). V lost 4 bases and J lost 7; bases outside the gene matches: 5. This CDR3 comprises 13 residues.

CDR3 DNA: TGTGCCAGCAGCCTAGCCGCAAACTCTCGTGGCTACACCTTC. It specifies CASSLAANSRGYTF. The V and J genes are TRBV27 and TRBJ1-2; D is unresolved. This CDR3 contains 14 residues. The germline V and J ends were trimmed by 6 bases and 7 bases, with 18 bases remaining between them. The germline gives CDR1 MNHEY, CDR2 SMNVEV (reference sequence).

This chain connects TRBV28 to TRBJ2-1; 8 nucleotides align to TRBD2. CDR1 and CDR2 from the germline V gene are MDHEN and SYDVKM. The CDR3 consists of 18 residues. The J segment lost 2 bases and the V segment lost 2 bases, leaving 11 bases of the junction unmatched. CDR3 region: CASSLPPASGWTYNEQFF. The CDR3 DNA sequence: TGTGCCAGCAGTTTACCCCCGGCTAGCGGGTGGACCTACAATGAGCAGTTCTTC.

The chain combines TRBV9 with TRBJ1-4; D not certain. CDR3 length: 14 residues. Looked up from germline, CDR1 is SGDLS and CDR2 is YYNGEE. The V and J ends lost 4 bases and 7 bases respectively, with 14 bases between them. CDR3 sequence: CASSPGPGSEKLFF. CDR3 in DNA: TGTGCCAGCAGCCCGGGCCCCGGTAGTGAAAAACTGTTTTTT.

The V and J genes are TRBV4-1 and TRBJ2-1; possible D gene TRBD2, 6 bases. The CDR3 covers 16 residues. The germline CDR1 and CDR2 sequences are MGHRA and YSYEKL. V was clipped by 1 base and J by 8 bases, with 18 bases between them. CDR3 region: CASSQALRAGSDEQFF. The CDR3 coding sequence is TGCGCCAGCAGCCAAGCGCTCCGGGCGGGAAGCGATGAGCAGTTCTTC.

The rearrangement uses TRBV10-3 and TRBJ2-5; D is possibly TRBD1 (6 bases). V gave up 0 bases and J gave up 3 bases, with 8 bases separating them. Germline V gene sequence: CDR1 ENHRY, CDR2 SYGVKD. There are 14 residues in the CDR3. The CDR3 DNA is TGTGCCATCAGTGAGTCAGAGGGGGAAGAGACCCAGTACTTC. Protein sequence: CAISESEGEETQYF.

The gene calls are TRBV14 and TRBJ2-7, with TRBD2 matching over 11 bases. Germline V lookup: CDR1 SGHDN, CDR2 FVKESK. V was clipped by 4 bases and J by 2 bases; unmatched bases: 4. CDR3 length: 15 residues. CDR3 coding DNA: TGTGCCAGCAGCCCTGGGACTAGCGGTACCTACGAGCAGTACTTC. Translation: CASSPGTSGTYEQYF.

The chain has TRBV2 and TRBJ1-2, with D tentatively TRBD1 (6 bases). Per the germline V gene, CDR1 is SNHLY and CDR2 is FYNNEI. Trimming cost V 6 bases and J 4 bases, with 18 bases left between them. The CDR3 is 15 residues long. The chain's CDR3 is CASRPTGGGVYGYTF. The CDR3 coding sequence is TGTGCCAGCAGGCCGACAGGCGGTGGGGTCTATGGCTACACCTTC.

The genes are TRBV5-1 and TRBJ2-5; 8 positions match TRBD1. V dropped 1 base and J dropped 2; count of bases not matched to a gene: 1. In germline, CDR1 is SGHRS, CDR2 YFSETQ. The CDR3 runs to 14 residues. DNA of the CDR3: TGCGCCAGCAGCTTGAGACAGGGGCAAGAGACCCAGTACTTC. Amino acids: CASSLRQGQETQYF.